The 5 T cell receptor beta chains reported below all come from one sample, sequenced in a study of CD8+ T cells in alopecia areata. Sequencing used cDNA as its template, made by extracting RNA and reverse transcribing it. Generated by immunoSEQ multiplex PCR, the TCRdb table keeps only in-frame clones and is missing some. There are 110,000 to 150,000 clones in the sample; about three fifths occur only once, and 35% to 40% lies in the top ten. Sequenced input: CD8+ T cells sorted from blood. These receptors came from a human donor in good health.

The chain couples TRBV19 to TRBJ2-7; 10 bases map to TRBD1. CDR3 length equals 15 residues. After removal of 3 bases from V and 5 bases from J, the junction contained 7 bases not matched to a gene. Germline loops: CDR1 LNHDA, CDR2 SQIVND (reference sequence). CDR3 in amino acids: CASSISGTGDHEQYF. The CDR3 DNA reads TGTGCCAGTAGTATCTCCGGGACAGGGGACCACGAGCAGTACTTC.

This clone was observed a handful of times. The chain has TRBV14 and TRBJ2-2; 9 nucleotides align to TRBD1. Germline V CDR1 and CDR2: SGHDN, FVKESK. This CDR3 spans 15 amino acids. With 5 bases clipped from V and 6 bases from J, the junction kept 7 bases outside the gene matches. CDR3 sequence reads: CASSSHRGLSGELFF. For the CDR3, the DNA is TGTGCCAGCAGCTCCCACAGGGGGCTGTCCGGGGAGCTGTTTTTT.

The rearrangement links TRBV5-1 to TRBJ2-7; D gene unclear. Trimming left V 1 base short and J 6 bases short, with 11 bases between. The germline V gene has CDR1 SGHRS and CDR2 YFSETQ. This CDR3 region has 13 residues. This CDR3 is CASSLWPAAEQYF. The CDR3 coding sequence is TGCGCCAGCAGCTTGTGGCCCGCGGCCGAGCAGTACTTC.

The CDR3 spells CASSPNQEVSGASYEQYF. The CDR3 DNA follows: TGTGCCAGCAGCCCGAACCAGGAAGTTAGCGGGGCCTCCTACGAGCAGTACTTC. The rearrangement links TRBV27 to TRBJ2-7; 8 nucleotides align to TRBD2. CDR1 is MNHEY, CDR2 SMNVEV, per germline (reference sequence). The CDR3 runs to 18 residues. Trimming at V came to 6 bases and at J to 0 bases, leaving 16 bases not matched to a gene.

Remarks on this clone: This CDR3 is also generated by other DNA sequences in the sample. The V and J genes are TRBV29-1 and TRBJ2-2, with D unclear. The CDR3 is 10 amino acids. The ends were cut back, 5 bases at V and 3 bases at J, with 1 base in the middle. Germline V gives CDR1 SQVTM, CDR2 ANQGSEA. CDR3 amino acids: CSVYTGELFF. The DNA of the CDR3 is TGCAGCGTTTACACCGGGGAGCTGTTTTTT.